The T cell receptor beta chain described here comes from a study of T cell responses to AZD1222 COVID-19 vaccine. CDR1 is KGHSH and CDR2 is LQKENI in the germline V gene. This CDR3 spans 15 amino acids. V lost 6 bases and J 8 bases, leaving 17 bases between the germline ends. The protocol was immunoSEQ multiplex PCR, while the TCRdb copy is restricted to in-frame clones and leaves out a portion. The sample carries some 150,000 clones, more than 80% recorded once. This chain connects TRBV18 to TRBJ1-6; a weak D match, TRBD1 (5 bases). The receptor comes from an adult in good health. The starting material was peripheral blood, obtained on day 0 of MenACWY control vaccination. The CDR3, as DNA: TGTGCCAGCTCGAGGGACGGAGACTCCTATTCACCCCTCCACTTT. Protein sequence: CASSRDGDSYSPLHF.